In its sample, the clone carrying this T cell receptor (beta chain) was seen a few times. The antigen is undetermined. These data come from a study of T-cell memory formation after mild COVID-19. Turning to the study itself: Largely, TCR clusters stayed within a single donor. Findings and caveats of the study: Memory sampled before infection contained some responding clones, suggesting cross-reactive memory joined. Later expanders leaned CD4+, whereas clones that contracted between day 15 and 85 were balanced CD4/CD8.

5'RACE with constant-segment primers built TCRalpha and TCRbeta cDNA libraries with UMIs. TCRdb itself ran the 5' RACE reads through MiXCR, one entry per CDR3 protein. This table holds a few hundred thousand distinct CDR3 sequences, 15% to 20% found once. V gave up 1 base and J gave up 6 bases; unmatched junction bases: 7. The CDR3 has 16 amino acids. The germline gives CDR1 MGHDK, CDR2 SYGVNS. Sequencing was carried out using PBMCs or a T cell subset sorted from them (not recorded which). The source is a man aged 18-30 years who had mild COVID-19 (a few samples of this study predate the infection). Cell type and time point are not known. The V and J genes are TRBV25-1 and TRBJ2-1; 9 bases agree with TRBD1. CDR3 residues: CASSESGTGSGNEQFF. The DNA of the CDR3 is TGTGCCAGCAGTGAATCAGGGACAGGGTCAGGCAATGAGCAGTTCTTC.